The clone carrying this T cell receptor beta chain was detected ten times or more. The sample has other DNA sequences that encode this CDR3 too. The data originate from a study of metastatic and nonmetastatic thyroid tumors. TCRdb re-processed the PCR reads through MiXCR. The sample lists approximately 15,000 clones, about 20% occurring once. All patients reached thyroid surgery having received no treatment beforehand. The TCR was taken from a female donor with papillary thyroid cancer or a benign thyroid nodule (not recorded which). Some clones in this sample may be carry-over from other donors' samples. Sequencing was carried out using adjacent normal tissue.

CDR3 protein: CASSVPIGEGADTQYF. The DNA for the CDR3 is TGCGCCAGCAGCGTCCCCATAGGGGAAGGAGCAGATACGCAGTATTTT. The chain combines TRBV5-1 with TRBJ2-3; possible D gene TRBD1, 5 bases. V was clipped by 4 bases and J by 4 bases, with 19 bases between them. CDR3 length equals 16 residues. Germline CDR1 is SGHRS and CDR2 is YFSETQ.